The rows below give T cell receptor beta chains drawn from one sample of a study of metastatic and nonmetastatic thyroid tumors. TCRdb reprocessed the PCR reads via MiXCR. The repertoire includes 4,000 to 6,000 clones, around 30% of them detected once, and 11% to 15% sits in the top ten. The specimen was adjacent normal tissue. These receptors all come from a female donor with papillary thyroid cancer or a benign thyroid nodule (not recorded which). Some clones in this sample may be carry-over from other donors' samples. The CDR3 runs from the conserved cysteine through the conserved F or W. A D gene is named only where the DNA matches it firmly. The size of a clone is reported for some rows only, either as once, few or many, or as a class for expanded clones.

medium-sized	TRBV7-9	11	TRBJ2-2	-	CASRNTGELFF	TGTGCCAGCAGAAACACCGGGGAGCTGTTTTTT
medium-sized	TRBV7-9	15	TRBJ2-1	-	CASSPGGSSYNEQFF	TGTGCCAGCAGCCCTGGGGGTAGCTCCTACAATGAGCAGTTCTTC
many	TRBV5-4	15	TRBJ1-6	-	CASSQFTGLGSPLHF	TGTGCCAGCAGCCAGTTTACAGGGTTGGGTTCACCCCTCCACTTT
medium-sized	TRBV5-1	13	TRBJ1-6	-	CASSLRYNSPLHF	TGCGCCAGCAGCTTGAGATATAATTCACCCCTCCACTTT
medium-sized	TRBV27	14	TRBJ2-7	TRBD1	CASRPGGPLYEQYF	TGTGCCAGCAGACCAGGGGGCCCTCTCTACGAGCAGTACTTC
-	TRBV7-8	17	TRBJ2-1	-	CASSFGGGLSSYNEQFF	TGTGCCAGCAGCTTTGGGGGGGGCCTGAGCTCCTACAATGAGCAGTTCTTC
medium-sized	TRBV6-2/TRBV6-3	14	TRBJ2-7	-	CASKQTRSSYEQYF	TGTGCCAGCAAACAGACGAGAAGCTCCTACGAGCAGTACTTC
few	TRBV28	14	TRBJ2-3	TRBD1	CASPGTGRTDTQYF	TGTGCCAGTCCTGGGACAGGGAGGACAGATACGCAGTATTTT
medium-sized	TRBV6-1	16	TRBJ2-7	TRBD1	CASSPSGTARGDEQYF	TGTGCCAGCAGCCCCTCCGGGACAGCAAGGGGAGACGAGCAGTACTTC
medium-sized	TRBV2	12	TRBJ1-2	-	CASSKLVYGYTF	TGTGCCAGCAGCAAACTGGTCTATGGCTACACCTTC
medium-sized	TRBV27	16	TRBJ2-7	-	CASSLGVRGPSYEQYF	TGTGCCAGCAGTTTAGGTGTTAGGGGCCCTTCCTACGAGCAGTACTTC
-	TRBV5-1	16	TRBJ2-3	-	CASSLRPGYSEDTQYF	TGCGCCAGCAGCTTAAGACCTGGTTACTCGGAAGATACGCAGTATTTT
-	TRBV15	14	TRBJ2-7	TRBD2	CATSRDGGAYEQYF	TGTGCCACCAGCAGAGATGGGGGGGCCTACGAGCAGTACTTC
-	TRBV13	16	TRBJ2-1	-	CASSPLLGSRDNEQFF	TGTGCCAGCAGCCCGCTTTTAGGGTCCCGTGACAATGAGCAGTTCTTC
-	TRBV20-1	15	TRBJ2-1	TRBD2	CSAKTGTSGYNEQFF	TGCAGTGCAAAAACCGGGACTAGCGGTTACAATGAGCAGTTCTTC
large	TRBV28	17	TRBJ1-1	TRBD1	CASSFGPGQGMYTEAFF	TGTGCCAGCAGTTTTGGACCGGGACAGGGGATGTACACTGAAGCTTTCTTT
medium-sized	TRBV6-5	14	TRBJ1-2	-	CASSYTAGVDGYTF	TGTGCCAGCAGTTACACCGCAGGGGTGGATGGCTACACCTTC
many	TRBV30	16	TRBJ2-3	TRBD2	CAWSTLAGGLTDTQYF	TGTGCCTGGAGTACTCTAGCGGGAGGGCTAACAGATACGCAGTATTTT
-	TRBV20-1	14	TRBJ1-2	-	CSTKTEESDYGYTF	TGCAGTACGAAAACCGAGGAGTCAGACTATGGCTACACCTTC
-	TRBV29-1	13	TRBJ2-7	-	CSVAPGSTYEQYF	TGCAGCGTGGCCCCAGGGTCAACCTACGAGCAGTACTTC
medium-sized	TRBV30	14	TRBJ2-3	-	CAWSPGLAGDTQYF	TGTGCCTGGAGTCCAGGACTCGCAGGAGATACGCAGTATTTT
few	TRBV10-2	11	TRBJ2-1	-	CASKSYNEQFF	TGCGCCAGCAAGTCCTACAATGAGCAGTTCTTC
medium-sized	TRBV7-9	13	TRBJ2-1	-	CASSLGGHNEQFF	TGTGCCAGCAGCTTAGGTGGCCACAATGAGCAGTTCTTC
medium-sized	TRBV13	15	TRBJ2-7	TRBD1	CASSLGGQGSYEQYF	TGTGCCAGCAGCTTAGGCGGACAGGGATCCTACGAGCAGTACTTC
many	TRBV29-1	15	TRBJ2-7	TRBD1	CSVEGGDRGAYEQYF	TGCAGCGTTGAGGGGGGGGACAGGGGCGCCTACGAGCAGTATTTC
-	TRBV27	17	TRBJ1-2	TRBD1	CASSLYAPGTGNYGYTF	TGTGCCAGCAGTTTATACGCTCCGGGGACAGGGAACTATGGCTACACCTTC
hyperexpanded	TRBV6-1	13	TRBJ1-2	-	CASRQGFNYGYTF	TGTGCCAGCAGGCAGGGTTTTAACTATGGCTACACCTTC
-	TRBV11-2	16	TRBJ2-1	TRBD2	CASSVGPSGGDNEQFF	TGTGCCAGCAGCGTAGGTCCTAGCGGGGGCGACAATGAGCAGTTCTTC
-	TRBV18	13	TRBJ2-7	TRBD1	CASSRQGRYEQYF	TGTGCCAGCTCACGACAGGGGCGATACGAGCAGTACTTC
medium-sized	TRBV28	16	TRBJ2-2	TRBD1	CASSLMGTENTGELFF	TGTGCCAGCAGTTTAATGGGGACAGAGAACACCGGGGAGCTGTTTTTT
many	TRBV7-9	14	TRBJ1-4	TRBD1	CASSPGQAAGKLFF	TGTGCCAGCAGCCCGGGACAGGCGGCGGGCAAACTGTTTTTT
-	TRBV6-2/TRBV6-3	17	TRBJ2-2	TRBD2	CASSPRRGLEVTGDLFF	TGTGCCAGCAGCCCCAGGCGGGGGTTAGAGGTCACCGGTGATCTGTTTTTT
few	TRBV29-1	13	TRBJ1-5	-	CSSQTPGNQPQHF	TGCAGCTCTCAAACCCCAGGGAATCAGCCCCAGCATTTT
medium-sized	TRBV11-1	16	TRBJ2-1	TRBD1	CASSHRTGLAWNEQFF	TGTGCCAGCAGCCATCGGACAGGGCTGGCCTGGAATGAGCAGTTCTTC
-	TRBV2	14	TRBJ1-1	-	CASSDSYMNTEAFF	TGTGCCAGCAGTGACTCCTATATGAACACTGAAGCTTTCTTT
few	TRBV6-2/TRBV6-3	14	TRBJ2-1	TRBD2	CASSLAGGPREQFF	TGTGCCAGCAGTCTAGCGGGAGGGCCTCGGGAGCAGTTCTTC
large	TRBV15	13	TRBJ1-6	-	CATSVRVDSPLHF	TGTGCCACCAGTGTGAGGGTGGATTCACCCCTCCACTTT
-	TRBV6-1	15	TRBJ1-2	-	CASGEASQGRYGYTF	TGTGCCAGCGGTGAAGCATCACAAGGACGCTATGGCTACACCTTC
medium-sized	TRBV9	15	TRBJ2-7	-	CASSEEGRPDGEQYF	TGTGCCAGCAGCGAGGAGGGGCGGCCTGACGGCGAGCAGTACTTC
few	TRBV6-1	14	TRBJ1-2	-	CASTPWGQNYGYTF	TGTGCCAGCACCCCCTGGGGACAAAACTATGGCTACACCTTC
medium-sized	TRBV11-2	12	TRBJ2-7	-	CASSVGYYEQYF	TGTGCCAGCAGCGTCGGGTACTACGAGCAGTACTTC
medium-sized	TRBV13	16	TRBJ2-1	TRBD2	CASSPTSGSSYNEQFF	TGTGCCAGCAGCCCGACTAGCGGGAGCTCCTACAATGAGCAGTTCTTC
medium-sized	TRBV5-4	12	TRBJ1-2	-	CASRLWGSGYTF	TGTGCCAGCAGGCTGTGGGGGAGTGGCTACACCTTC
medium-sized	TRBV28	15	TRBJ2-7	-	CASSLFTGRPYEQYF	TGTGCCAGCAGTTTATTTACAGGCAGACCCTACGAGCAGTACTTC
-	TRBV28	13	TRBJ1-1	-	CASQARGGDEAFF	TGTGCCAGTCAGGCCAGGGGAGGGGATGAAGCTTTCTTT
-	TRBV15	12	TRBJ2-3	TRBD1	CATSREGTEQYF	TGTGCCACCAGCAGGGAAGGGACAGAGCAGTATTTT
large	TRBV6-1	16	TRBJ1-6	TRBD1	CASSQFGTAYNSPLHF	TGTGCCAGCAGCCAATTCGGGACAGCATATAATTCACCCCTCCACTTT
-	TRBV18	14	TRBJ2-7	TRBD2	CASSYSGRGGEQYF	TGTGCCAGCTCATATAGCGGGAGAGGGGGCGAGCAGTACTTC
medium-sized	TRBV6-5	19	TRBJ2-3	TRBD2	CASRRGGAGSGRGGDTQYF	TGTGCCAGCCGACGTGGGGGGGCAGGGAGCGGGAGAGGAGGGGATACGCAGTATTTT
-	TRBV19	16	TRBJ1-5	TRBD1	CAISTGGYTSNQPQHF	TGTGCCATCTCCACAGGGGGGTATACGAGCAATCAGCCCCAGCATTTT
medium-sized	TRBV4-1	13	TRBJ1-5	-	CASSQNSNQPQHF	TGCGCCAGCAGCCAGAATAGCAATCAGCCCCAGCATTTT
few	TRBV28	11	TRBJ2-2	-	CASSRTGELFF	TGTGCCAGCAGTCGAACCGGGGAGCTGTTTTTT
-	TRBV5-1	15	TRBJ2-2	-	CASSLSASNTGELFF	TGCGCCAGCAGCTTGAGCGCCTCGAACACCGGGGAGCTGTTTTTT
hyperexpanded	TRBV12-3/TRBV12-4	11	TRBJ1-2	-	CASSSRHGYTF	TGTGCCAGCAGTTCCCGCCATGGCTACACCTTC
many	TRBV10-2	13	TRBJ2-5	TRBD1	CASSRTGQETQYF	TGCGCCAGCAGTCGGACAGGCCAAGAGACCCAGTACTTC
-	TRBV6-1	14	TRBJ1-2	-	CASSEAAGGYGYTF	TGTGCCAGCAGTGAAGCGGCCGGGGGCTATGGCTACACCTTC
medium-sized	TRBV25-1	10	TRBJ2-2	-	CASSSGELFF	TGTGCCAGCAGTTCCGGGGAGCTGTTTTTT